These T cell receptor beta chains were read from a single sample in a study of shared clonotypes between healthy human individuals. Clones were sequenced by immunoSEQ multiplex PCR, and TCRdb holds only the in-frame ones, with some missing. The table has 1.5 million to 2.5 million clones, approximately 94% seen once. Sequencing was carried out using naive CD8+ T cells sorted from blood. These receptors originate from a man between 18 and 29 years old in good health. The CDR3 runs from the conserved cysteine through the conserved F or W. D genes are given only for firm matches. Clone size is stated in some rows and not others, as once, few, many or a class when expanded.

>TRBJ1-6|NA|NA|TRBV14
TGTGCCAGCAGCCAAGGAGGGGGGCTATCACCCCTCCACTTT
CASSQGGGLSPLHF
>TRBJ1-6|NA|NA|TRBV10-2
TGCGCCAGCAGTGACGCCGGGACAAGTTTATGGTCACCCCTCCACTTT
CASSDAGTSLWSPLHF
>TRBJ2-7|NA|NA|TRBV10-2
TGCGCCAGCAGTGTAGAGGGCTACGAGCAGTACTTC
CASSVEGYEQYF
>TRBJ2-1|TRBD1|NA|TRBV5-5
TGTGCCAGCAGCCGGGACAGGGTTTACAATGAGCAGTTCTTC
CASSRDRVYNEQFF
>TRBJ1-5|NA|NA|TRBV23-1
TGCGCCAGCAGTCACCAGGGCAGACCCCAGCATTTT
CASSHQGRPQHF
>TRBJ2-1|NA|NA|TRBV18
TGTGCCAGCTCACACCGGGACACCCCTTACAATGAGCAGTTCTTC
CASSHRDTPYNEQFF
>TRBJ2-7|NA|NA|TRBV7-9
TGTGCCAGCAGCTCCACATGGACAGTTAGCTCCTACGAGCAGTACTTC
CASSSTWTVSSYEQYF
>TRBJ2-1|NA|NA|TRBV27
TGTGCCAGCAGTTTATCTCTGTCGGACTACAATGAGCAGTTCTTC
CASSLSLSDYNEQFF
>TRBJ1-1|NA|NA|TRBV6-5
TGTGCCAGTTTTGGGGCCATGAACACTGAAGCTTTCTTT
CASFGAMNTEAFF
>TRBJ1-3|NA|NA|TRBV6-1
TGTGCCAGCAGTCAAGACACGGAGGGAGCTGGAAACACCATATATTTT
CASSQDTEGAGNTIYF
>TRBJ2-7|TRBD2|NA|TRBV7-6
TGTGCCAGCAGCTTAGCAGGCGGGAGTCTCTCCTACGAGCAGTACTTC
CASSLAGGSLSYEQYF
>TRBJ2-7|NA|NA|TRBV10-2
TGCGCCAGCAGTCTCCAGTACCGGGAGCAGTACTTC
CASSLQYREQYF
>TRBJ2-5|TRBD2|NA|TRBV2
TGTGCCAGCACCCAGGCCGGCGGGGGACTAAAAGAGACCCAGTACTTC
CASTQAGGGLKETQYF
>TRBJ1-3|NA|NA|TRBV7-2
TGTGCCAGCAGCTCGGACGCTCCACATGTCTCTGGAAACACCATATATTTT
CASSSDAPHVSGNTIYF
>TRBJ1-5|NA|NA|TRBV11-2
TGTGCCAGCAGCTTAGAAGGGGGAGACAATCAGCCCCAGCATTTT
CASSLEGGDNQPQHF
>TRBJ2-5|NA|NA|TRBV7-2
TGTGCCAGCAGCTTAGTCGCCCTAGCCGGGGAGACCCAGTACTTC
CASSLVALAGETQYF
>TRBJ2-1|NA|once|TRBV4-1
TGCGCCAGCAGCCAAGCCCCGGGACCTAGCCCCAACAATGAGCAGTTCTTC
CASSQAPGPSPNNEQFF
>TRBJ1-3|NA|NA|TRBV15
TGTGCCACCAGCAGAGACAGGGACCCTGGAAACACCATATATTTT
CATSRDRDPGNTIYF
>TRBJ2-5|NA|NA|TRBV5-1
TGCGCCAGCAGCTACCTGACAGACCAAGAGACCCAGTACTTC
CASSYLTDQETQYF
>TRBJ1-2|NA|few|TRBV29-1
TGCAGCGTTGATATTGGGGGAAGCTATGGCTACACCTTC
CSVDIGGSYGYTF
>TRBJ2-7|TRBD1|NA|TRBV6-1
TGTGCCAGCAGTGACCGGACAGGGGGCGGAGAGCAGTACTTC
CASSDRTGGGEQYF
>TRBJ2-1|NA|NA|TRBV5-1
TGCGCCAGCAGCTTGCTCGGGGAGATGTCCTACAATGAGCAGTTCTTC
CASSLLGEMSYNEQFF
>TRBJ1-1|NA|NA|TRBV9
TGTGCCAGCAGCGTAGTTGAGGGACTTGAAGCTTTCTTT
CASSVVEGLEAFF
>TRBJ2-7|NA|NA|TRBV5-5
TGTGCCAGCAGCTTGGCCTCGATGTTATACGAGCAGTACTTC
CASSLASMLYEQYF
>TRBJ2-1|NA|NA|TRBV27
TGTGCCAGCAGTTTATCTCGTTACTCCTACAATGAGCAGTTCTTC
CASSLSRYSYNEQFF
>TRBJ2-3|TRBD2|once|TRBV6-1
TGTGCCAGCACCAACCTTGGGGACTACGCAGATACGCAGTATTTT
CASTNLGDYADTQYF
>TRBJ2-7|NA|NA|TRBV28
TGTGCCAGCCGCTTGGGATCAGGGACCAGTTACGAGCAGTACTTC
CASRLGSGTSYEQYF
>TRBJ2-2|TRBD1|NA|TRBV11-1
TGTGCCAGCAGCGGGATACAGGGGGTGAACACCGGGGAGCTGTTTTTT
CASSGIQGVNTGELFF
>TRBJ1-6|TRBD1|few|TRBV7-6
TGTGCCAGCCGGACAGGGTTGAACTCACCCCTCCACTTT
CASRTGLNSPLHF
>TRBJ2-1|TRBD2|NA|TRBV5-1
TGCGCCAGCAGCGCGGAGCCTAGCGGGACGGGCTCCTACAATGAGCAGTTCTTC
CASSAEPSGTGSYNEQFF
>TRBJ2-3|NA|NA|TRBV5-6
TGTGCCAGCAGCTTGGATTGGGCAGGGGGCACAGATACGCAGTATTTT
CASSLDWAGGTDTQYF
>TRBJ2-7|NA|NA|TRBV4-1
TGCGCCAGCAGCCCAGATGGCTACGAGCAGTACTTC
CASSPDGYEQYF
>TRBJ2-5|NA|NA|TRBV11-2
TGTGCCAGCAGCTTAGAGGCGGGACCCGCGGAGACCCAGTACTTC
CASSLEAGPAETQYF
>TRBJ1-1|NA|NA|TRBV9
TGTGCCAGCAGCGTAGTAGAGGGCACTGAAGCTTTCTTT
CASSVVEGTEAFF
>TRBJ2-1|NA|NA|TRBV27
TGTGCCAGCAGGCTGACTTCTTCGCCCCTCTACAATGAGCAGTTCTTC
CASRLTSSPLYNEQFF
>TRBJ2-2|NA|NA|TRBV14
TGTGCCAGCAGCCAAGAACAGGTAGCCGGGGAGCTGTTTTTT
CASSQEQVAGELFF
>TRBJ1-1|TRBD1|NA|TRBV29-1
TGCAGCGCCGCACCACAGGGGCCCCTGGTGAACACTGAAGCTTTCTTT
CSAAPQGPLVNTEAFF
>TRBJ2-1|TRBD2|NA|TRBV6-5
TGTGCCAGCAGTTACTCCCTAGCGGAGTACAATGAGCAGTTCTTC
CASSYSLAEYNEQFF
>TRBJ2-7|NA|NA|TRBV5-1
TGCGCCAGCAGCTTGAGGGCAGGGAACTACGAGCAGTACTTC
CASSLRAGNYEQYF
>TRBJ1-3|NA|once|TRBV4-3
TGCGCCAGCAGCCAAAACCCTTTGGGGGCCGACTCTGGAAACACCATATATTTT
CASSQNPLGADSGNTIYF
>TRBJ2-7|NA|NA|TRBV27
TGTGCCAGCAGTTTATTCCCCGGGGACGAGCAGTACTTC
CASSLFPGDEQYF
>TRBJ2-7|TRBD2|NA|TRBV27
TGTGCCAGCAGTTCCGGGGGACTAGCGGGGGTCGAGCAGTACTTC
CASSSGGLAGVEQYF
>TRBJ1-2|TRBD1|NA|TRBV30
TGTGCCTGGAGTGTATTAGGGACAGGGGAAAATGGCTACACCTTC
CAWSVLGTGENGYTF
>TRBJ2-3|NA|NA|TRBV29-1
TGCAGCGTTGAAGCGGGGGAGGAAGATACGCAGTATTTT
CSVEAGEEDTQYF
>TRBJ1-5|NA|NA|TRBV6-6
TGTGCCAGCAGGCAGGGCTACAATCAGCCCCAGCATTTT
CASRQGYNQPQHF
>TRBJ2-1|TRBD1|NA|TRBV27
TGTGCCAGCAGTTTACAGGGACAGGGATACAATGAGCAGTTCTTC
CASSLQGQGYNEQFF
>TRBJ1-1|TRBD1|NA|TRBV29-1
TGCAGCGTTGACTCCCTGGACAGGGGGAACACTGAAGCTTTCTTT
CSVDSLDRGNTEAFF